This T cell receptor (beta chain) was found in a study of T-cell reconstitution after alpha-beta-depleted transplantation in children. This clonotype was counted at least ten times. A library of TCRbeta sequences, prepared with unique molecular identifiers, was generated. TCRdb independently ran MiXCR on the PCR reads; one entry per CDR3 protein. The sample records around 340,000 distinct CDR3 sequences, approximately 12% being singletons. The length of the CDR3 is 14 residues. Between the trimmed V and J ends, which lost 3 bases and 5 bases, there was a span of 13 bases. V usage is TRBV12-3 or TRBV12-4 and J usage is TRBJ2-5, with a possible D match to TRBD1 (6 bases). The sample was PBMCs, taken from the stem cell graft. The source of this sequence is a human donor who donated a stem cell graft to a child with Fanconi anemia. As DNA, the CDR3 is TGTGCCAGCAGTTTCCAGGGGATGGAGGAGACCCAGTACTTC. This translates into CASSFQGMEETQYF.